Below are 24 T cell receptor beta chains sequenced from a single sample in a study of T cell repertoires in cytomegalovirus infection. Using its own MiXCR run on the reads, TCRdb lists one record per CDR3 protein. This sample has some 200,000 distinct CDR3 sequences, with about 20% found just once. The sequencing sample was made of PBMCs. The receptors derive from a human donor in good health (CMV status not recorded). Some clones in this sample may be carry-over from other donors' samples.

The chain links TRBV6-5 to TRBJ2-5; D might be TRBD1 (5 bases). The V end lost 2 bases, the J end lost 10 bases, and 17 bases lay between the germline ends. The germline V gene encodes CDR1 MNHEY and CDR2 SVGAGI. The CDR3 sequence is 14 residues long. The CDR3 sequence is CASSYSPSREDQYF. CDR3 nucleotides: TGTGCCAGCAGTTACAGCCCCTCCAGGGAAGACCAGTACTTC.

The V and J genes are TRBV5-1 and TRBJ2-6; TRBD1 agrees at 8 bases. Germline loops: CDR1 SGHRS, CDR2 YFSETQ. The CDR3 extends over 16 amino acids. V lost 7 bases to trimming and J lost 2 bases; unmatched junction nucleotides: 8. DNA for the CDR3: TGCGCCAGCGACGGGACAGGCGCTCCTGGGGCCAACGTCCTGACTTTC. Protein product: CASDGTGAPGANVLTF.

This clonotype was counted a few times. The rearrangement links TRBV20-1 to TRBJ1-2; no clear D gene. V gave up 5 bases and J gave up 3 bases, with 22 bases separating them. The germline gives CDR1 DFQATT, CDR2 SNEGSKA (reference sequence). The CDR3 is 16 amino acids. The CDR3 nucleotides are TGCAGTGCTCCCTCTCGGCAGAACCAAAAACACTATGGCTACACCTTC. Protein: CSAPSRQNQKHYGYTF.

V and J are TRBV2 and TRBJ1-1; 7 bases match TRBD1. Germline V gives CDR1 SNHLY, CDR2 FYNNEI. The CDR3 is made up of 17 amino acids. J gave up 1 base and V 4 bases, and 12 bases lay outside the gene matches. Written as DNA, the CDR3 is TGTGCCAGCAGTGTAACGGAGAGGGGGCGATGGAACACTGAAGCTTTCTTT. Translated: CASSVTERGRWNTEAFF. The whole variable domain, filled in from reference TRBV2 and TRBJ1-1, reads EPEVTQTPSHQVTQMGQEVILRCVPISNHLYFYWYRQILGQKVEFLVSFYNNEISEKSEIFDDQFSVERPDGSNFTLKIRSTKLEDSAMYFCASSVTERGRWNTEAFFGQGTRLTVV.

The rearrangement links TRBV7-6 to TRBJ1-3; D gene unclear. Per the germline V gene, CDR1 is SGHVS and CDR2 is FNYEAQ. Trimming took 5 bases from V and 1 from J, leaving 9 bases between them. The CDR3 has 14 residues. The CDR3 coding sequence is TGTGCCAGCAGCACCCAGGTATCTGGAAACACCATATATTTT. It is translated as CASSTQVSGNTIYF.

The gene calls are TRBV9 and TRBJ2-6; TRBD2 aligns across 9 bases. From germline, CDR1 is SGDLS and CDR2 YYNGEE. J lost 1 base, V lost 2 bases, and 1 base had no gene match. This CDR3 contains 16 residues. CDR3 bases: TGTGCCAGCAGCGTGACTAGCGGTTCTGGGGCCAACGTCCTGACTTTC. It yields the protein CASSVTSGSGANVLTF.

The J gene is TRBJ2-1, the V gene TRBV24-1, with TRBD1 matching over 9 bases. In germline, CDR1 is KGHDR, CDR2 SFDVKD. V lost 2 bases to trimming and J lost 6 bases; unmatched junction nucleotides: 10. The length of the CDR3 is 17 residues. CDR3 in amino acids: CATSDSLTPGQGNEQFF. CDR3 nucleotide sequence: TGTGCCACCAGTGATTCCCTAACTCCGGGACAGGGCAATGAGCAGTTCTTC.

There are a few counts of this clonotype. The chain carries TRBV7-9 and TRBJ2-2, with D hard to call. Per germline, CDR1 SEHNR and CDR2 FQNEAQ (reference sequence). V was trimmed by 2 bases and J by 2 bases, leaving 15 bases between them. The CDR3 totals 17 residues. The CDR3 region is CASSLLPDPSNTGELFF. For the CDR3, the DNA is TGTGCCAGCAGCTTACTCCCGGACCCGTCCAACACCGGGGAGCTGTTTTTT. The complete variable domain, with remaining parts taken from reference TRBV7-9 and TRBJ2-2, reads DTGVSQNPRHKITKRGQNVTFRCDPISEHNRLYWYRQTLGQGPEFLTYFQNEAQLEKSRLLSDRFSAERPKGSFSTLEIQRTEQGDSAMYLCASSLLPDPSNTGELFFGEGSRLTVL.

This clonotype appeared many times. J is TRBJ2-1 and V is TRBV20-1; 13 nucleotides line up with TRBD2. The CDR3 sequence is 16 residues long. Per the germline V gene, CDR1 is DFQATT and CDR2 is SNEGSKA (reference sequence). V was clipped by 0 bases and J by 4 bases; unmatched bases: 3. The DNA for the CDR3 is TGCAGTGCTAGAGATGGACTAGCGGGAGATTACAATGAGCAGTTCTTC. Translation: CSARDGLAGDYNEQFF.

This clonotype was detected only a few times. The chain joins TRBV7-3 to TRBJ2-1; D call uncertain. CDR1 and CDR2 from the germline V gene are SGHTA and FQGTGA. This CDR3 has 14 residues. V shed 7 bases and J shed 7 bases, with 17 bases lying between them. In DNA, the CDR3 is TGTGCCAGCACCTCCGAGGTGCTCGGTAATGAGCAGTTCTTC. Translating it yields CASTSEVLGNEQFF.

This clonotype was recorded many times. The chain's CDR3 is CASKNIGWGEAFF. In DNA, the CDR3 is TGTGCCAGTAAGAATATCGGGTGGGGTGAAGCTTTCTTT. The chain uses TRBV19 and TRBJ1-1; D gene uncertain. Germline V gene data show CDR1 as LNHDA and CDR2 as SQIVND (reference sequence). This CDR3 region has 13 residues. Trimming stripped 7 bases from V and 7 bases from J, with 16 bases between.

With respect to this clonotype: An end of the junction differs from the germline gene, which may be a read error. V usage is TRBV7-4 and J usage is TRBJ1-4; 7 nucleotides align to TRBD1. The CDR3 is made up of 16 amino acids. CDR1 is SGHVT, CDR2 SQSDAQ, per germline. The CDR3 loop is CASSRDSATSNEKPFF. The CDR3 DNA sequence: TGTGCCAGCAGCCGGGACAGCGCTACCTCAAATGAAAAACCGTTTTTT.

The chain's CDR3 is CSVEVGGPGTEAFF. The CDR3 DNA reads as TGCAGCGTTGAGGTGGGGGGGCCGGGGACTGAAGCTTTCTTT. V and J are TRBV29-1 and TRBJ1-1, with a tentative D call TRBD1 (6 bases). This CDR3 has 14 amino acids. Germline assignment: CDR1 SQVTM and CDR2 ANQGSEA. The ends were cut back, 3 bases at V and 5 bases at J, with 16 bases in the middle.

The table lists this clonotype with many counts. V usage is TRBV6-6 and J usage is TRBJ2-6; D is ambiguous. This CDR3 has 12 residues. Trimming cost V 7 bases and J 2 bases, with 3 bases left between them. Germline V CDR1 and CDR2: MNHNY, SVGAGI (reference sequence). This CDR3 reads CASTAGANVLTF. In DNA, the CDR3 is TGTGCCAGCACCGCTGGGGCCAACGTCCTGACTTTC.

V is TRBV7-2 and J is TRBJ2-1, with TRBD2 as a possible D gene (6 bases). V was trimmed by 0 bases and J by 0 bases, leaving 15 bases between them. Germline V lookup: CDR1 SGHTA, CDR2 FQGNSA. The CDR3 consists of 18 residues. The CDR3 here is CASSLAGSGTVSYNEQFF. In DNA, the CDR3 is TGTGCCAGCAGCTTAGCGGGCTCCGGGACTGTCTCCTACAATGAGCAGTTCTTC.

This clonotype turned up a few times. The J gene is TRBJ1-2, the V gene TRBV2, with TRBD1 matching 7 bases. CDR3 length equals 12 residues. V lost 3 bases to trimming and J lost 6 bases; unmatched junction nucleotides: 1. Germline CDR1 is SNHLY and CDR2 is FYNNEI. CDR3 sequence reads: CASSETGNGYTF. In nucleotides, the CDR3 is TGTGCCAGCAGTGAGACAGGGAATGGCTACACCTTC.

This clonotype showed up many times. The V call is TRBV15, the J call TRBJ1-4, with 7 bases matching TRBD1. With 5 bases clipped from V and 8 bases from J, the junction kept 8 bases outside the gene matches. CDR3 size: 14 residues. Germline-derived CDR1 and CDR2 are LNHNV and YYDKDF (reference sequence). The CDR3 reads CATSSWDSGEKLFF. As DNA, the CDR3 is TGTGCCACCAGCTCTTGGGACAGCGGGGAAAAACTGTTTTTT.

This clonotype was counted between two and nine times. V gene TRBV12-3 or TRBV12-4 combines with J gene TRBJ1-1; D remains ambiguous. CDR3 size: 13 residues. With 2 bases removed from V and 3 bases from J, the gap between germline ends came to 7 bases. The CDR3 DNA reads TGTGCCAGCAGTTTAATGGGCGACACTGAAGCTTTCTTT. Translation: CASSLMGDTEAFF.

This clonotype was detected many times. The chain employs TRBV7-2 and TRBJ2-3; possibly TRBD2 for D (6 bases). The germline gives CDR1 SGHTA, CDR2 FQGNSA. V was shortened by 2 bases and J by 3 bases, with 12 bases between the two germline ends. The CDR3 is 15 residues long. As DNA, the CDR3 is TGTGCCAGCAGCTTATACGGGGGAGAGACAGATACGCAGTATTTT. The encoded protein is CASSLYGGETDTQYF. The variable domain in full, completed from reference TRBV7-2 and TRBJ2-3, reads GAGVSQSPSNKVTEKGKDVELRCDPISGHTALYWYRQSLGQGLEFLIYFQGNSAPDKSGLPSDRFSAERTGGSVSTLTIQRTQQEDSAVYLCASSLYGGETDTQYFGPGTRLTVL.

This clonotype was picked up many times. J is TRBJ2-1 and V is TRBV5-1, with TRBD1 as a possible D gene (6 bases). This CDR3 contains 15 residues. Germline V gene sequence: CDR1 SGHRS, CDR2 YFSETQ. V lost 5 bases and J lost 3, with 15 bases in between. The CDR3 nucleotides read TGCGCCAGCAGGAGACCGGGACAAAGCTACAATGAGCAGTTCTTC. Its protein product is CASRRPGQSYNEQFF.

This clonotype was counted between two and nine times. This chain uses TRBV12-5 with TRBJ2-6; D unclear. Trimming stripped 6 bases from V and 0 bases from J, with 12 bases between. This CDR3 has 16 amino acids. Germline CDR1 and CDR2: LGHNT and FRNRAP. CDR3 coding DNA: TGTGCTAGTGGCCCCGGACGGATCTCTGGGGCCAACGTCCTGACTTTC. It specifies CASGPGRISGANVLTF. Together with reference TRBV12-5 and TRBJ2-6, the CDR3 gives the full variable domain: DARVTQTPRHKVTEMGQEVTMRCQPILGHNTVFWYRQTMMQGLELLAYFRNRAPLDDSGMPKDRFSAEMPDATLATLKIQPSEPRDSAVYFCASGPGRISGANVLTFGAGSRLTVL.

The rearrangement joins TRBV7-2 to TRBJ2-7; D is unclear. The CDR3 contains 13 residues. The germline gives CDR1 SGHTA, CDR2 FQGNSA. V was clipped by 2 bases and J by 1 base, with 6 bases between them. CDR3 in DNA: TGTGCCAGCAGCTTAACAGATTCCTACGAGCAGTACTTC. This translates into CASSLTDSYEQYF.

The CDR3 region is CASSPQGVEGYTF. The CDR3 DNA follows: TGTGCCAGCAGCCCCCAGGGGGTGGAAGGCTACACCTTC. The rearrangement joins TRBV7-2 to TRBJ1-2, with TRBD1 matching over 7 bases. CDR1 and CDR2 (germline): SGHTA, FQGNSA. The V segment lost 5 bases and the J segment 8 bases; nucleotides outside the gene matches: 8. This CDR3 contains 13 residues.

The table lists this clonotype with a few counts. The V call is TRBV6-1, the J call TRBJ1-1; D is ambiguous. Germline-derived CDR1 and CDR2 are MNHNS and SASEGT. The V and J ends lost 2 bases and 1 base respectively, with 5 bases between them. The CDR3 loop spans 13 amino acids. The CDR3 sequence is CASSEWRNTEAFF. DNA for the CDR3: TGTGCCAGCAGTGAATGGCGGAACACTGAAGCTTTCTTT.